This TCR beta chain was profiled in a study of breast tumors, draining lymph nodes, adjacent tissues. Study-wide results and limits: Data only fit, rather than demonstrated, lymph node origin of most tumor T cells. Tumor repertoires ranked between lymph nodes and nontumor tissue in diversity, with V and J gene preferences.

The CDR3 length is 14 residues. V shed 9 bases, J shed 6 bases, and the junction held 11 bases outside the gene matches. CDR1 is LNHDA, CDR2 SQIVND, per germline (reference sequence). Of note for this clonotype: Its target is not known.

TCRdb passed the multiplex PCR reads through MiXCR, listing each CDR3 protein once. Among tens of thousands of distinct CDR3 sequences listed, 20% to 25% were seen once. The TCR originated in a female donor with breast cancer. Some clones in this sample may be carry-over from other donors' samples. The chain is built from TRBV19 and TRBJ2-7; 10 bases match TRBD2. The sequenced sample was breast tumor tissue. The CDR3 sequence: CASSAQREGLEQYF. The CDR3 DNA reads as TGTGCCAGCTCAGCCCAGCGGGAGGGCCTCGAGCAGTACTTC.